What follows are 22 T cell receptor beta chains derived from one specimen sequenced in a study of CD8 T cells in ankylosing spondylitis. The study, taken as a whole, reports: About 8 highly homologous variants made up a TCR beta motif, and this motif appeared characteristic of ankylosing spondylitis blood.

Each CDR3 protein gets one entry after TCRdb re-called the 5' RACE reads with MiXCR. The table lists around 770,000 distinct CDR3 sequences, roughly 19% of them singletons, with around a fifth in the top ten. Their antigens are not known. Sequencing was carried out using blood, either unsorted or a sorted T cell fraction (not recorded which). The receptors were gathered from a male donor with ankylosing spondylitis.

The CDR3: CATSRDGLAKQFF. DNA of the CDR3: TGTGCCACCAGCAGAGATGGGCTAGCCAAGCAGTTCTTC. The chain is built from TRBV15 and TRBJ2-1; perhaps TRBD2 as D (5 bases). Trimming pared 0 bases from V and 11 bases from J, leaving 11 bases between. The CDR3 has 13 amino acids. Germline values: CDR1 LNHNV, CDR2 YYDKDF (reference sequence).

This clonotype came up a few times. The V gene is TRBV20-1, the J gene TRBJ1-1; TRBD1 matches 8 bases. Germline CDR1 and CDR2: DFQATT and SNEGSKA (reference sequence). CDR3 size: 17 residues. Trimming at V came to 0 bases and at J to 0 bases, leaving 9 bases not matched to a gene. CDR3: CSARDRTGTGVNTEAFF. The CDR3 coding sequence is TGCAGTGCTAGAGATCGAACTGGGACAGGCGTGAACACTGAAGCTTTCTTT.

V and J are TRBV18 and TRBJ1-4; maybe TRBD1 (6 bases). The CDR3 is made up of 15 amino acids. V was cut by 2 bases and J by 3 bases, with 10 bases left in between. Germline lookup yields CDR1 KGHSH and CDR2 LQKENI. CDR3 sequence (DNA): TGTGCCAGCTCACCAAACGAGGGGGCTAATGAAAAACTGTTTTTT. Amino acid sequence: CASSPNEGANEKLFF.

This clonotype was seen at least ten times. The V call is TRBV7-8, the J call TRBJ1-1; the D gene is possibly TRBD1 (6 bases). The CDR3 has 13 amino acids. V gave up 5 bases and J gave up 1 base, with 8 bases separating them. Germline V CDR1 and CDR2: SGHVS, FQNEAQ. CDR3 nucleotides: TGTGCCAGCAGCACGGACAGGAACACTGAAGCTTTCTTT. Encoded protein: CASSTDRNTEAFF.

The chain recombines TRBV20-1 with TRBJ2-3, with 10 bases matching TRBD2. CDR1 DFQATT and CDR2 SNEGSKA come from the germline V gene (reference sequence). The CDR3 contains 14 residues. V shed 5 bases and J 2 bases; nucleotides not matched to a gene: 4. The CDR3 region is CSAASGRVTDTQYF. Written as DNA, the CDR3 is TGCAGTGCTGCTAGCGGGAGAGTCACAGATACGCAGTATTTT.

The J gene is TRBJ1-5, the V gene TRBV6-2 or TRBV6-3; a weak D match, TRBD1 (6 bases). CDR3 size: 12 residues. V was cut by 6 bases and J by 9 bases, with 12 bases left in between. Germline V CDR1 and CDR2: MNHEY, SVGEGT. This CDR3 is CASRDSYGPQHF. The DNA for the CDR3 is TGTGCCAGCAGGGACAGCTACGGGCCCCAGCATTTT.

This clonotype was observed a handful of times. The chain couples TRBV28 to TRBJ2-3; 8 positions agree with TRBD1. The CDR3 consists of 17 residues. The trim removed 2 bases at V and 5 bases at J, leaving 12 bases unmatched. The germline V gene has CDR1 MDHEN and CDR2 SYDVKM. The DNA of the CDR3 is TGTGCCAGCAGTTTACCCCGGACAGGGATGGGCCAAGATACGCAGTATTTT. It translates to CASSLPRTGMGQDTQYF. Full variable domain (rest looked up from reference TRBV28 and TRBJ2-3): DVKVTQSSRYLVKRTGEKVFLECVQDMDHENMFWYRQDPGLGLRLIYFSYDVKMKEKGDIPEGYSVSREKKERFSLILESASTNQTSMYLCASSLPRTGMGQDTQYFGPGTRLTVL.

The CDR3 DNA sequence: TGTGCCAGCAGCGCCATCACTAGTCTGGGCAATGAGCAGTTCTTC. As protein: CASSAITSLGNEQFF. The V gene is TRBV11-2, the J gene TRBJ2-1, with a tentative D call TRBD2 (5 bases). This CDR3 has 15 residues. Per germline, CDR1 SGHAT and CDR2 FQNNGV. V was trimmed by 5 bases and J by 6 bases, leaving 17 bases between them.

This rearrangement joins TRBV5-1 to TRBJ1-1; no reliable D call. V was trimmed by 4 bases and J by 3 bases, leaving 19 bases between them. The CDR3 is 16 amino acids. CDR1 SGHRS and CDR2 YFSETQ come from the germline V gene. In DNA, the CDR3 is TGCGCCAGCAGCAATGGCCACAGCGGACTGGACACTGAAGCTTTCTTT. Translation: CASSNGHSGLDTEAFF.

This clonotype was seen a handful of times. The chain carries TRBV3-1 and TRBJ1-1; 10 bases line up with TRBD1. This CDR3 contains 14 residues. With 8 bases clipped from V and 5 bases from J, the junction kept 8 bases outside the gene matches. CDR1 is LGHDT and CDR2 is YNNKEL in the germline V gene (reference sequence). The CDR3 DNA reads TGTGCCAGCCGGGGTCGGACAGGGGGTACTGAAGCTTTCTTT. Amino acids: CASRGRTGGTEAFF. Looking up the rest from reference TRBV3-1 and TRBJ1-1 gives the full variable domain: DTAVSQTPKYLVTQMGNDKSIKCEQNLGHDTMYWYKQDSKKFLKIMFSYNNKELIINETVPNRFSPKSPDKAHLNLHINSLELGDSAVYFCASRGRTGGTEAFFGQGTRLTVV.

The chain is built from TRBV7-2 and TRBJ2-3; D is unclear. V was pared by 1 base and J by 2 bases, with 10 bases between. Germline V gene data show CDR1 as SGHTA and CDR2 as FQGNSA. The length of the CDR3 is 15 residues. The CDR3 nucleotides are TGTGCCAGCAGCTTAGATACGTTCAACACAGATACGCAGTATTTT. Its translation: CASSLDTFNTDTQYF.

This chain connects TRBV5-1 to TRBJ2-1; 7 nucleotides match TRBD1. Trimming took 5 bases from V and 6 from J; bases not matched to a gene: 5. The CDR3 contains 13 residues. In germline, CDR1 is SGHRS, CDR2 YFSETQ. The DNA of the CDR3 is TGCGCCAGCAGGGGGACAGTGGGCAATGAGCAGTTCTTC. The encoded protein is CASRGTVGNEQFF.

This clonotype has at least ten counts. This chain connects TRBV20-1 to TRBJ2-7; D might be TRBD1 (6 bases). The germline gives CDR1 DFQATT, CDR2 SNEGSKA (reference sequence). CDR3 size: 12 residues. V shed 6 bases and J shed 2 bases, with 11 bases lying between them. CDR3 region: CSATTGTYEQYF. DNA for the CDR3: TGCAGTGCAACGACAGGAACCTACGAGCAGTACTTC.

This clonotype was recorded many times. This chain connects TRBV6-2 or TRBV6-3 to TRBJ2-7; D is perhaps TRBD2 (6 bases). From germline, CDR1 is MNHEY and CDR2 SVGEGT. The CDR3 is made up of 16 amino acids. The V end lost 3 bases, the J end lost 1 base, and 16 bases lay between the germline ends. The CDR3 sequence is CASSYAAGTPSYEQYF. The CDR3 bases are TGTGCCAGCAGTTATGCTGCAGGGACTCCATCCTACGAGCAGTACTTC.

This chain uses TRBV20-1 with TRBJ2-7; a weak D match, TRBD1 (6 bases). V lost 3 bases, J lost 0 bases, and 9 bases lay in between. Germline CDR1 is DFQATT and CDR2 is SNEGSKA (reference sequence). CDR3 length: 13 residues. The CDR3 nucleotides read TGCAGTGCTAGCGGGACAAGCTCCTACGAGCAGTACTTC. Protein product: CSASGTSSYEQYF.

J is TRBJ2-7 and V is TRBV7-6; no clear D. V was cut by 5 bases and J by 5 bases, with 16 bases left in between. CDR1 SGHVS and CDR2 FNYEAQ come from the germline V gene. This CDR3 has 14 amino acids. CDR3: CASSPMEFGNEQYF. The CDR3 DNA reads TGTGCCAGCAGCCCAATGGAGTTTGGTAACGAGCAGTACTTC.

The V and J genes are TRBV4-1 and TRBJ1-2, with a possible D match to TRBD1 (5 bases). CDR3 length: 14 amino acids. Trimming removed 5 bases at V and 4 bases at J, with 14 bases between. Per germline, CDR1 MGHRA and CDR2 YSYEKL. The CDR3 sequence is CASSETGRGYGYTF. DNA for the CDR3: TGCGCCAGCAGCGAAACGGGACGGGGCTATGGCTACACCTTC.

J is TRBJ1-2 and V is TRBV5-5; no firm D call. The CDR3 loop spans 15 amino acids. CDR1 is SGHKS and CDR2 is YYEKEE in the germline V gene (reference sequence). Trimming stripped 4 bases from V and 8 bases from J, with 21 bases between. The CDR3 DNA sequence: TGTGCCAGCAGCAAGCTTGTGGGCATAGGGTTCGGCTACACCTTC. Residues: CASSKLVGIGFGYTF.

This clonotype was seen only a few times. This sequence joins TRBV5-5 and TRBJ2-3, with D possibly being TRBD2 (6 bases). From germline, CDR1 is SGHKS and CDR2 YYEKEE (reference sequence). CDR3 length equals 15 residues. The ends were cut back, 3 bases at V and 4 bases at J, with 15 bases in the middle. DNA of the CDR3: TGTGCCAGCAGCTGGTGGGACTCCTCGGCAGATACGCAGTATTTT. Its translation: CASSWWDSSADTQYF.

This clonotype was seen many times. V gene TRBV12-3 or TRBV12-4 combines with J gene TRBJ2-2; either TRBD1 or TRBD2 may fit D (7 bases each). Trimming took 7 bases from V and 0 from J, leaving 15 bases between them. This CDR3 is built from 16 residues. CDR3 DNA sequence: TGTGCCAGCAAGGCCAGGGGGGGCCCGAACACCGGGGAGCTGTTTTTT. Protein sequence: CASKARGGPNTGELFF.

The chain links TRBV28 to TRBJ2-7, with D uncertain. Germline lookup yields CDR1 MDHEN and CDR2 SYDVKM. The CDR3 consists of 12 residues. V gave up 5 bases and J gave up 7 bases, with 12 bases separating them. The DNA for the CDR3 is TGTGCCAGCAGTCCGTCGGTTTTTGAGCAGTACTTC. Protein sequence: CASSPSVFEQYF.

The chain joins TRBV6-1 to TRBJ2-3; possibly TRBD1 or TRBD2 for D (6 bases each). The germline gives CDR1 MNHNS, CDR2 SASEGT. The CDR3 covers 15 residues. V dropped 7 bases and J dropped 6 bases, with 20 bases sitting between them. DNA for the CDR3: TGTGCCAGCACGCCTCGCCGGGGGCTCGGGGATACGCAGTATTTT. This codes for CASTPRRGLGDTQYF.